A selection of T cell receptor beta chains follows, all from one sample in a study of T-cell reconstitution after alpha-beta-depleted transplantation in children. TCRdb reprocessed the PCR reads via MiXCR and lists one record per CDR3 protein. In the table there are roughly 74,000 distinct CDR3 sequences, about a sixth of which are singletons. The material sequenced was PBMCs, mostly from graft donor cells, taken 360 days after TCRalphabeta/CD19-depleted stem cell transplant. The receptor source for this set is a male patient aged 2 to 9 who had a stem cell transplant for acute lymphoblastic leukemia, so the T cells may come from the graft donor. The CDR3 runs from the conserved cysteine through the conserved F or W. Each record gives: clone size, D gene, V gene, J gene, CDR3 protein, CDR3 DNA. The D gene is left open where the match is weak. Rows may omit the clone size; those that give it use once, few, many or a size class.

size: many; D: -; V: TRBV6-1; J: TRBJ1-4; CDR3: CASSKLTIEKLFF; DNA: TGTGCCAGCAGTAAGCTGACGATCGAAAAACTGTTTTTT
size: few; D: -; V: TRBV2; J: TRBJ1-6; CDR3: CASSKRVQSPLHF; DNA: TGTGCCAGCAGTAAGAGGGTTCAGTCACCCCTCCACTTT
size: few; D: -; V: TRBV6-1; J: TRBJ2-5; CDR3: CASRPTGKQETQYF; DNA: TGTGCCAGCAGACCAACAGGGAAACAAGAGACCCAGTACTTC
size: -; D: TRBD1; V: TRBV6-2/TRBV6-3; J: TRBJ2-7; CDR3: CASSSPADRGKRHEQYF; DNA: TGTGCCAGCAGTTCCCCCGCAGACAGGGGTAAACGACACGAGCAGTACTTC
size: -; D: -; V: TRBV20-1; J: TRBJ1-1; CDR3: CSASGQVTEAFF; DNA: TGCAGTGCTAGTGGCCAGGTTACTGAAGCTTTCTTT
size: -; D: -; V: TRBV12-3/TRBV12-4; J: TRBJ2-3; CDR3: CASSLAVASTDTQYF; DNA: TGTGCCAGCAGTTTAGCGGTGGCTAGCACAGATACGCAGTATTTT
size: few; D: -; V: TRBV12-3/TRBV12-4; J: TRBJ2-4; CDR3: CASTTNHRQNIQYF; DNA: TGTGCCAGCACCACTAATCATCGCCAAAACATTCAGTACTTC
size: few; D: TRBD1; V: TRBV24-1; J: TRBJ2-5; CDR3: CATKGQGKETQYF; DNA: TGTGCCACCAAAGGACAGGGGAAGGAGACCCAGTACTTC
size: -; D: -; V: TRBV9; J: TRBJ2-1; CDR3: CASSVDGPTATFANEQFF; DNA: TGTGCCAGCAGCGTAGATGGGCCGACGGCAACATTCGCCAATGAGCAGTTCTTC
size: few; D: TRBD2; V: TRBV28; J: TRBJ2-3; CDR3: CASSGIAGRGTDTQYF; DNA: TGTGCCAGCAGTGGTATAGCGGGAAGGGGCACAGATACGCAGTATTTT
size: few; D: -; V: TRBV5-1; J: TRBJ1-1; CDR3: CASFLPRPPLGGTEAFF; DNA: TGCGCCAGCTTCCTCCCCCGGCCACCCTTGGGGGGGACTGAAGCTTTCTTT
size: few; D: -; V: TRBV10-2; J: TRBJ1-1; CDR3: CASRGHQNTEAFF; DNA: TGCGCCAGCAGAGGGCACCAAAACACTGAAGCTTTCTTT
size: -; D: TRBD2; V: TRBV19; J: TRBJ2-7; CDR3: CASSIGGTSRYEQYF; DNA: TGTGCCAGTAGTATTGGAGGGACTAGCCGCTACGAGCAGTACTTC
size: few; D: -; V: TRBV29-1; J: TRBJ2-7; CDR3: CSVRGGIPYEQYF; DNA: TGCAGCGTCCGAGGAGGGATACCCTACGAGCAGTACTTC
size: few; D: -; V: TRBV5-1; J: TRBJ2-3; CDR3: CASSLSRRLLTDTQYF; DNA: TGCGCCAGCAGCTTGTCAAGGCGGCTACTCACAGATACGCAGTATTTT
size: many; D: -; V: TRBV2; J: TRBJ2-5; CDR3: CASSVHWGETQYF; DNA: TGTGCCAGCAGCGTCCATTGGGGGGAGACCCAGTACTTC
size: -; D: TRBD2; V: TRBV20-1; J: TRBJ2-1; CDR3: CSADTSSGKRYNEQFF; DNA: TGCAGTGCCGATACTAGTAGCGGGAAACGCTACAATGAGCAGTTCTTC
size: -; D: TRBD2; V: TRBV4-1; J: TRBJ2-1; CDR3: CASSHDLTSGRANEQFF; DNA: TGCGCCAGCAGCCATGACCTGACTAGCGGGAGAGCAAATGAGCAGTTCTTC
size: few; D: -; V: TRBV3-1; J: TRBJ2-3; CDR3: CASSQGGFSTDTQYF; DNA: TGTGCCAGCAGCCAAGGCGGGTTTAGCACAGATACGCAGTATTTT
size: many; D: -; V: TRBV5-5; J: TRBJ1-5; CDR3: CASSLGSQPQHF; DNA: TGTGCCAGCAGCTTGGGAAGTCAGCCCCAGCATTTT
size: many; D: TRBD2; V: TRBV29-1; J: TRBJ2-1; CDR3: CSVAGLAGGPTYNEQFF; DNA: TGCAGCGTTGCGGGACTAGCGGGAGGGCCTACCTACAATGAGCAGTTCTTC
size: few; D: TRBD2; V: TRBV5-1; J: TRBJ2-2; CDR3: CASSLAPSGRAPGELFF; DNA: TGCGCCAGCAGCTTGGCCCCTAGCGGGAGGGCCCCCGGGGAGCTGTTTTTT
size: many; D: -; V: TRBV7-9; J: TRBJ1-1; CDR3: CASQPQAPGTEAFF; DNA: TGTGCCAGCCAGCCACAGGCTCCGGGCACTGAAGCTTTCTTT
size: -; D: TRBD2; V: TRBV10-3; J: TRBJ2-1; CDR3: CAISETSVPIYNEQFF; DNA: TGTGCCATCAGCGAGACTAGCGTCCCAATCTACAATGAGCAGTTCTTC
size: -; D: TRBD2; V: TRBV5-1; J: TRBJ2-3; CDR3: CASSFGTSGRINTQYF; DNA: TGCGCCAGCAGCTTTGGGACTAGCGGGAGGATTAATACGCAGTATTTT
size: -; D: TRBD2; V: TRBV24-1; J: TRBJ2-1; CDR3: CATSDLLASGGNEQFF; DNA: TGTGCCACCAGTGATTTGTTGGCTAGCGGGGGCAATGAGCAGTTCTTC
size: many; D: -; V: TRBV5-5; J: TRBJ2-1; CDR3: CASSRVRDNSYNEQFF; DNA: TGTGCCAGCAGCCGGGTTCGGGACAATTCCTACAATGAGCAGTTCTTC
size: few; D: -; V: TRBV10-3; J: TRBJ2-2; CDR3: CAISAKGRDTGELFF; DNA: TGTGCCATCAGTGCTAAGGGGAGAGACACCGGGGAGCTGTTTTTT
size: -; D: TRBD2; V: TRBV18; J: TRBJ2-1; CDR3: CASSPPALAGGNEQFF; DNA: TGTGCCAGCTCACCACCGGCCCTAGCGGGCGGCAATGAGCAGTTCTTC